Below are 16 T cell receptor beta chains sequenced from a single sample in a study of beta chain features in type 1 diabetes. Study-level results: In every one of the four CD4+ subsets, TCRB CDR3s were moderately but significantly shorter in Type 1 diabetes patients.

All of the isolated RNA was reverse transcribed, so expressed TCRB transcripts were sequenced. This table comes from immunoSEQ multiplex PCR, and its TCRdb copy is limited to in-frame clones, with some not included. The sample gives 300,000 to 450,000 clones, around a tenth of which show up once; around 0.66% is in the top ten. The antigens these receptors bind are not known. Sequencing input: central memory CD4+ T cells from blood. These receptor sequences come from a man aged 25-45 years with type 1 diabetes.

In its sample, this clone was seen a few times. DNA for the CDR3: TGTGCCAGCACCACCACGCCGGGACCGCGTTCGTTCTACACCTTC. Translation gives CASTTTPGPRSFYTF. The J gene is TRBJ1-2, the V gene TRBV6-1; D is possibly TRBD1 (5 bases). Trimming took 7 bases from V and 10 from J, leaving 25 bases between them. This CDR3 contains 15 residues. Germline loops: CDR1 MNHNS, CDR2 SASEGT.

This clone has only a few counts. The chain joins TRBV28 to TRBJ2-7; D perhaps matches TRBD1 (6 bases). Per germline, CDR1 MDHEN and CDR2 SYDVKM. CDR3 length: 14 amino acids. Trimming took off 6 bases at V and 4 bases at J, with 16 bases between the two ends. This chain's CDR3 is CASSSQQGVYEQYF. Here the CDR3 DNA reads TGTGCCAGCAGCAGCCAACAGGGTGTATACGAGCAGTACTTC.

The rearrangement joins TRBV6-6 to TRBJ1-1, with 7 bases fitting TRBD1. From germline, CDR1 is MNHNY and CDR2 SVGAGI (reference sequence). J lost 5 bases, V lost 6 bases, and 12 bases had no gene match. The CDR3 covers 15 residues. The DNA of the CDR3 is TGTGCCAGCAGATTACAGGGGAGAGGGAGGACTGAAGCTTTCTTT. Translating it yields CASRLQGRGRTEAFF.

This chain links TRBV4-3 with TRBJ2-3; unclear D gene. The CDR3 spans 13 residues. The V gene lost 0 bases and the J gene lost 2 bases, with 3 bases spanning the gap. Germline CDR1 reads LGHNA; CDR2 reads YSLEER. CDR3 nucleotides: TGCGCCAGCAGCCAAGATTACACAGATACGCAGTATTTT. Protein product: CASSQDYTDTQYF.

This clone showed up just a few times. The gene calls are TRBV6-5 and TRBJ2-3, with 7 bases aligning to TRBD1. This CDR3 has 12 residues. Germline trimming cut 5 bases from V and 9 bases from J; bases unmatched to any gene: 5. CDR1 is MNHEY, CDR2 SVGAGI, per germline. The CDR3 nucleotides read TGTGCCAGCAGTGAAGGGGGACAGACGCAGTATTTT. Protein product: CASSEGGQTQYF.

This clone came up a few times. This sequence joins TRBV7-2 and TRBJ1-1; 7 bases match TRBD1. Trimming took 5 bases from V and 4 from J; bases not matched to a gene: 4. This CDR3 contains 13 residues. Germline lookup yields CDR1 SGHTA and CDR2 FQGNSA. The CDR3 DNA follows: TGTGCCAGCAGCCGTAGACAGGGCACTGAAGCTTTCTTT. The encoded protein is CASSRRQGTEAFF. The variable domain in full, completed from reference TRBV7-2 and TRBJ1-1, reads GAGVSQSPSNKVTEKGKDVELRCDPISGHTALYWYRQSLGQGLEFLIYFQGNSAPDKSGLPSDRFSAERTGGSVSTLTIQRTQQEDSAVYLCASSRRQGTEAFFGQGTRLTVV.

This clone showed up just a few times. The same CDR3 arises from other DNA sequences in this sample as well. This chain links TRBV28 with TRBJ1-1; D not certain. Germline V gene sequence: CDR1 MDHEN, CDR2 SYDVKM. The CDR3 runs to 12 residues. The V and J ends lost 2 bases and 1 base respectively, with 2 bases between them. CDR3 nucleotides: TGTGCCAGCAGTTTACAGAACACTGAAGCTTTCTTT. Its protein product is CASSLQNTEAFF.

This chain uses TRBV6-5 with TRBJ2-5; the match to TRBD1 covers 7 bases. Germline loops: CDR1 MNHEY, CDR2 SVGAGI. The CDR3 contains 15 residues. After removal of 3 bases from V and 2 bases from J, the junction contained 6 bases not matched to a gene. CDR3: CASSYRGTDQETQYF. The CDR3 coding sequence is TGTGCCAGCAGTTATCGTGGGACAGATCAAGAGACCCAGTACTTC.

There are a few counts of this clone. The chain combines TRBV19 with TRBJ1-1; 9 bases align to TRBD1. CDR3 length: 13 amino acids. V trimming: 4 bases; J trimming: 7 bases; junction bases outside the gene matches: 4. Per the germline V gene, CDR1 is LNHDA and CDR2 is SQIVND (reference sequence). The CDR3 DNA is TGTGCCAGTAGTAGGGACAGGGCTTATGAAGCTTTCTTT. This encodes CASSRDRAYEAFF.

The table lists this clone with many counts. This chain connects TRBV25-1 to TRBJ2-3, with D perhaps TRBD1 or TRBD2 (5 bases each). Germline CDR1 reads MGHDK; CDR2 reads SYGVNS. V dropped 5 bases and J dropped 1 base, with 10 bases sitting between them. CDR3 size: 14 residues. CDR3 coding DNA: TGTGCCAGCAGTTTCGGGACGGGCACAGATACGCAGTATTTT. Amino acids: CASSFGTGTDTQYF.

The V and J genes are TRBV4-1 and TRBJ2-1, with 10 positions matching TRBD2. The CDR3 spans 18 residues. Germline V CDR1 and CDR2: MGHRA, YSYEKL. The V and J ends lost 1 base and 0 bases, in that order; junction bases with no gene match: 6. The CDR3 bases are TGCGCCAGCAGCCAAGGGAGCGGGAGGGCCGACTCCTACAATGAGCAGTTCTTC. Protein product: CASSQGSGRADSYNEQFF.

The table lists this clone with a few counts. The chain combines TRBV6-4 with TRBJ2-1, with 15 bases fitting TRBD2. The trim removed 8 bases at V and 7 bases at J, leaving 9 bases unmatched. This CDR3 is 16 amino acids long. From germline, CDR1 is MRHNA and CDR2 SNTAGT. This CDR3 is CASGLTGTSGRNEQFF. The CDR3 DNA reads TGTGCCAGCGGATTAACAGGGACTAGCGGGAGGAATGAGCAGTTCTTC.

In its sample, this clone was seen a few times. The V gene is TRBV5-5, the J gene TRBJ1-2; D gene uncertain. V lost 0 bases and J 0 bases, leaving 12 bases between the germline ends. This CDR3 contains 16 residues. Germline V lookup: CDR1 SGHKS, CDR2 YYEKEE (reference sequence). CDR3 coding DNA: TGTGCCAGCAGCTTGGCGTCAGCCCAATCTAACTATGGCTACACCTTC. Its translation is CASSLASAQSNYGYTF.

This chain connects TRBV5-1 to TRBJ2-3; 13 nucleotides align to TRBD2. CDR1 is SGHRS, CDR2 YFSETQ, per germline. The CDR3 is 19 residues long. The trim removed 2 bases at V and 2 bases at J, leaving 11 bases unmatched. CDR3 region: CASSFGKTSGGYLTDTQYF. The DNA for the CDR3 is TGCGCCAGCAGCTTTGGAAAGACTAGCGGGGGGTATCTCACAGATACGCAGTATTTT.

This chain links TRBV7-3 with TRBJ2-1; tentatively, D is TRBD1 or TRBD2 (5 bases each). Trimming took off 1 base at V and 4 bases at J, with 11 bases between the two ends. Germline assignment: CDR1 SGHTA and CDR2 FQGTGA. The CDR3 is made up of 15 amino acids. CDR3: CASSLRNGGYNEQFF. DNA for the CDR3: TGTGCCAGCAGCTTAAGAAATGGGGGATACAATGAGCAGTTCTTC.

A few counts support this clone. Sequence at one end of the junction differs from germline and may be a read error. The chain uses TRBV20-1 and TRBJ2-7; D is unresolved. CDR1 and CDR2 (germline): DFQATT, SNEGSKA (reference sequence). The CDR3 spans 11 residues. The CDR3 sequence: CSARKLPVAKF. In DNA, the CDR3 is TGCAGTGCTAGGAAACTACCGGTAGCCAAGTTC.